This T cell receptor beta chain derives from a study of beta chain features in type 1 diabetes. CDR3 length: 14 amino acids. Germline CDR1 SGHTA, CDR2 FQGNSA. V was shortened by 5 bases and J by 2 bases, with 13 bases between the two germline ends. Expressed TCRB transcripts were sequenced after all isolated RNA was converted to cDNA. Libraries were prepared by immunoSEQ multiplex PCR; TCRdb keeps only in-frame clonotypes and omits some of them. The sample contains about 130,000 clones, around a tenth of which appear only once. Study-level findings and limits: Shorter templates might be favored by PCR, and equally so in patients and in controls.

In regard to this clone: The antigen remains undetermined.

The chain employs TRBV7-2 and TRBJ2-7; tentative D call: TRBD1 (6 bases). Material: central memory CD4+ T cells from blood. The receptor comes from a man between 18 and 29 years old in good health. CDR3 nucleotides: TGTGCCAGCAGCCCTCGAGCAGGGGCCTACGAGCAGTACTTC. It encodes CASSPRAGAYEQYF.